The 18 T cell receptor beta chains given below trace back to one sample, sequenced in a study of shared clonotypes between healthy human individuals. Assay: immunoSEQ multiplex PCR; the TCRdb copy retains only in-frame clones and omits some. The top ten clones hold roughly 0.57% of a sample with around 1.1 million clones, 75% to 85% of them seen once. The sample consisted of memory CD4+ T cells from PBMCs. Stated subset: CD45RA-negative fraction. The receptors originated from a man between 18 and 29 years old in good health. Some clones in this sample may be carry-over from other donors' samples.

This clone came up a few times. V gene TRBV5-1 combines with J gene TRBJ2-2; D may be TRBD1 (7 bases). V was cut by 4 bases and J by 2 bases, with 12 bases left in between. The CDR3 sequence is 15 residues long. Germline-derived CDR1 and CDR2 are SGHRS and YFSETQ. The CDR3, as DNA: TGCGCCAGCAGCGGCGGGACAGATAACACCGGGGAGCTGTTTTTT. Its protein is CASSGGTDNTGELFF.

CDR3 DNA sequence: TGTGCCAGCAGCCAAGATATGGTCGGAGAAACAGATACGCAGTATTTT. This gives the protein CASSQDMVGETDTQYF. The rearrangement links TRBV4-2 to TRBJ2-3; D is uncertain. V was trimmed by 0 bases and J by 3 bases, leaving 13 bases between them. This CDR3 region has 16 residues. Germline CDR1 reads LGHNA; CDR2 reads YNFKEQ.

V gene TRBV5-6 combines with J gene TRBJ2-7; maybe TRBD1 (7 bases). The CDR3 has 14 residues. V was clipped by 5 bases and J by 3 bases, with 15 bases between them. CDR1 is SGHDT, CDR2 YYEEEE, per germline. The CDR3: CASRRRGQDYEQYF. The CDR3 DNA is TGTGCCAGCAGGCGGAGGGGGCAGGACTACGAGCAGTACTTC.

This chain joins TRBV6-6 and TRBJ1-2; 9 bases agree with TRBD1. CDR3 length: 16 residues. V lost 5 bases to trimming and J lost 4 bases; unmatched junction nucleotides: 11. In germline, CDR1 is MNHNY, CDR2 SVGAGI (reference sequence). CDR3 in DNA: TGTGCCAGCAGTCGTCCGGGACAGGGTATTGGCTATGGCTACACCTTC. Amino acid sequence: CASSRPGQGIGYGYTF.

The J gene is TRBJ1-3, the V gene TRBV2; D not resolved. Germline V gene lookup returns CDR1 SNHLY and CDR2 FYNNEI. This CDR3 has 14 amino acids. V dropped 2 bases and J dropped 8 bases, with 13 bases sitting between them. CDR3 bases: TGTGCCAGCAGTGAAAGCGGGCAGGCGGACACCATATATTTT. Its protein product is CASSESGQADTIYF.

The genes are TRBV30 and TRBJ2-1; D may correspond to TRBD1 or TRBD2 (5 bases each). V shed 1 base and J shed 4 bases, with 11 bases lying between them. Germline V gives CDR1 GTSNPN, CDR2 SVGIG (reference sequence). The CDR3 loop spans 14 amino acids. The DNA for the CDR3 is TGTGCCTGGAGTGGGGGGATCCCTTACAATGAGCAGTTCTTC. Residues: CAWSGGIPYNEQFF.

The rearrangement links TRBV19 to TRBJ1-1; the D gene is possibly TRBD1 (6 bases). V lost 7 bases, J lost 3 bases, and 15 bases lay in between. The CDR3 totals 14 residues. Germline CDR1 is LNHDA and CDR2 is SQIVND (reference sequence). This CDR3 is CASTPGGRDTEAFF. In DNA, the CDR3 is TGTGCCAGTACCCCCGGGGGCCGGGACACTGAAGCTTTCTTT.

V is TRBV30 and J is TRBJ2-3; tentative D call: TRBD2 (6 bases). Germline values: CDR1 GTSNPN, CDR2 SVGIG (reference sequence). The CDR3 totals 12 residues. The V gene lost 3 bases and the J gene lost 6 bases, with 10 bases spanning the gap. The CDR3 loop is CAWRDAGDTQYF. The CDR3 coding sequence is TGTGCCTGGAGGGACGCGGGGGATACGCAGTATTTT.

This chain joins TRBV5-4 and TRBJ1-6; D is possibly TRBD1 (6 bases). This CDR3 is 15 amino acids long. The V end lost 4 bases, the J end lost 8 bases, and 16 bases lay between the germline ends. Germline lookup yields CDR1 SGHNT and CDR2 YYREEE (reference sequence). CDR3 nucleotide sequence: TGTGCCAGCAGCATGATGGGGGCTGGCGATTCACCCCTCCACTTT. It translates to CASSMMGAGDSPLHF.

The V call is TRBV7-3, the J call TRBJ1-1; D unclear. The CDR3 runs to 15 residues. V was trimmed by 5 bases and J by 0 bases, leaving 13 bases between them. Germline V gives CDR1 SGHTA, CDR2 FQGTGA. The CDR3 sequence: CASSLNSWVNTEAFF. The CDR3, as DNA: TGTGCCAGCAGCCTCAATTCATGGGTGAACACTGAAGCTTTCTTT.

The CDR3 bases are TGTGCCTGGAGTTTCCTCCAAGAGACCCAGTACTTC. Its translation: CAWSFLQETQYF. The rearrangement uses TRBV30 and TRBJ2-5; D is unresolved. Per germline, CDR1 GTSNPN and CDR2 SVGIG (reference sequence). The CDR3 runs to 12 residues. V dropped 2 bases and J dropped 1 base, with 5 bases sitting between them.

This chain joins TRBV6-5 and TRBJ2-2; weak D call: TRBD1 (6 bases). CDR1 MNHEY and CDR2 SVGAGI come from the germline V gene. The length of the CDR3 is 16 residues. The ends were cut back, 1 base at V and 0 bases at J, with 9 bases in the middle. The CDR3 here is CASSYWGRPNTGELFF. CDR3 nucleotides: TGTGCCAGCAGTTACTGGGGGCGACCGAACACCGGGGAGCTGTTTTTT.

The chain has TRBV6-1 and TRBJ1-3, with D possibly matching TRBD1 (6 bases). V was cut by 6 bases and J by 11 bases, with 11 bases left in between. From germline, CDR1 is MNHNS and CDR2 SASEGT. The CDR3 is 11 amino acids. Here the CDR3 reads CASRAGVAIYF. The CDR3 DNA reads as TGTGCCAGCAGGGCAGGGGTAGCCATATATTTT.

The V call is TRBV9, the J call TRBJ2-2; 8 bases map to TRBD2. The CDR3 spans 18 residues. Germline trimming cut 0 bases from V and 2 bases from J; bases unmatched to any gene: 9. In germline, CDR1 is SGDLS, CDR2 YYNGEE. CDR3 DNA: TGTGCCAGCAGCGTAGGGTCAAGACTAGCGACAAACACCGGGGAGCTGTTTTTT. Translation: CASSVGSRLATNTGELFF.

With respect to this clone: Other DNA sequences of this sample code for an identical CDR3. The chain carries TRBV6-4 and TRBJ2-1; 8 nucleotides line up with TRBD2. Trimming cost V 4 bases and J 3 bases; bases outside gene matches: 5. There are 15 residues in the CDR3. Germline V gene data show CDR1 as MRHNA and CDR2 as SNTAGT. CDR3 amino acids: CASSALAGGYNEQFF. CDR3 coding DNA: TGTGCCAGCAGTGCTCTCGCGGGAGGCTACAATGAGCAGTTCTTC.

This sequence joins TRBV28 and TRBJ1-1, with D unresolved. Germline CDR1 and CDR2: MDHEN and SYDVKM. V was shortened by 8 bases and J by 0 bases, with 19 bases between the two germline ends. CDR3 length: 16 residues. In DNA form, the CDR3 reads TGTGCCAGCCCCGCGCCCGGGTTCAAAATGAACACTGAAGCTTTCTTT. Its translation: CASPAPGFKMNTEAFF.

The gene calls are TRBV6-1 and TRBJ2-1; no clear D gene. The V end lost 9 bases, the J end lost 5 bases, and 20 bases lay between the germline ends. The CDR3 is made up of 15 amino acids. Germline CDR1 MNHNS, CDR2 SASEGT. CDR3 in DNA: TGTGCCAGTTTCCCGGACGGACGATCGAACAATGAGCAGTTCTTC. It codes for CASFPDGRSNNEQFF.

There are many counts of this clone. CDR3 nucleotide sequence: TGCGCCAGCAGCTTGTCGGCGTCTGGGGCCAACGTCCTGACTTTC. It codes for CASSLSASGANVLTF. This sequence joins TRBV5-1 and TRBJ2-6, with D uncertain. The V and J ends lost 1 base and 1 base respectively, with 6 bases between them. The CDR3 totals 15 residues. Per germline, CDR1 SGHRS and CDR2 YFSETQ.